The subject of this entry is one TCR beta chain. Its antigen is not identified. The data were taken from a study of response to subunit inactivated influenza vaccine. Points from the study as a whole: It was suggested by the authors that few new T cells are recruited by each seasonal influenza vaccination.

TCRdb re-analysed the RT-PCR reads in MiXCR, keeping a single row per CDR3 protein. The sample yields 250,000 to 350,000 distinct CDR3 sequences, approximately 20% seen once. This TCR came from a man aged 50-75 years who received an inactivated influenza vaccine. Sequences were derived from PBMCs from blood, sampled less than 22 months after vaccination.

CDR3 residues: CASSLFPGGQYF. Written as DNA, the CDR3 is TGTGCCAGCAGTTTATTTCCGGGCGGGCAGTACTTC. This chain connects TRBV28 to TRBJ2-7; D is ambiguous. The V end lost 1 base, the J end lost 9 bases, and 10 bases lay between the germline ends. Germline V CDR1 and CDR2: MDHEN, SYDVKM. The CDR3 runs to 12 residues.